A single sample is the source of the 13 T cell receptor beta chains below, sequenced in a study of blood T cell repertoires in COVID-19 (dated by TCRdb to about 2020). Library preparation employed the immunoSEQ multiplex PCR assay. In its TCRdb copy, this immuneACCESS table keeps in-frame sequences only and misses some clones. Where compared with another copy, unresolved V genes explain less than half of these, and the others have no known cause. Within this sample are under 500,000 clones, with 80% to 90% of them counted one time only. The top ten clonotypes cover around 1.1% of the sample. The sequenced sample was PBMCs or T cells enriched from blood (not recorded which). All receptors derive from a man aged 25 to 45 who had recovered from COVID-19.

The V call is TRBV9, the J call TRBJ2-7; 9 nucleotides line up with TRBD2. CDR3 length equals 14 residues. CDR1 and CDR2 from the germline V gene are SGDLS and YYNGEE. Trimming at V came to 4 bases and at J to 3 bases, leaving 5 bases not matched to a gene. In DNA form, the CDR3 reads TGTGCCAGCAGCCCTGTTAGCGGGAGCTACGAGCAGTACTTC. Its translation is CASSPVSGSYEQYF.

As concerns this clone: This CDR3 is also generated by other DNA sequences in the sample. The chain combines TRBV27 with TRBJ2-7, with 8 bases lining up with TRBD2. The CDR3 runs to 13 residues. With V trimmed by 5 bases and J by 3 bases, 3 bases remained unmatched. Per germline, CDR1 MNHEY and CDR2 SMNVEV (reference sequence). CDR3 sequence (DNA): TGTGCCAGCAGTCTCGGGACTAGCTACGAGCAGTACTTC. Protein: CASSLGTSYEQYF.

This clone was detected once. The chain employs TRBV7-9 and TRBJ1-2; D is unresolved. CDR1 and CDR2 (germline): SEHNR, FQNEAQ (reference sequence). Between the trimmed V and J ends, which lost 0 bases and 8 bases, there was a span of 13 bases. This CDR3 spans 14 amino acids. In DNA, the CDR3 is TGTGCCAGCAGCTTAGCGAGCCGGGATGGAGGCTACACCTTC. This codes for CASSLASRDGGYTF.

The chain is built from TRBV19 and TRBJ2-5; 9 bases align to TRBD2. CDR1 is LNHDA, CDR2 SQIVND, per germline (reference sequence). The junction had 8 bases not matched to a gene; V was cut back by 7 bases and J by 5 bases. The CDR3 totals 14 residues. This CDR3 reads CASTGLATGETQYF. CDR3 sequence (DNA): TGTGCCAGTACCGGACTAGCGACGGGGGAGACCCAGTACTTC.

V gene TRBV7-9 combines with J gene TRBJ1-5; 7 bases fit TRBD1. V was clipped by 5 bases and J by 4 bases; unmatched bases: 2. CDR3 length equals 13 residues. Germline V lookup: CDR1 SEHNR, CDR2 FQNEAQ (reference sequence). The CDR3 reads CASSQQGNQPQHF. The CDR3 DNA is TGTGCCAGCAGCCAACAGGGGAATCAGCCCCAGCATTTT.

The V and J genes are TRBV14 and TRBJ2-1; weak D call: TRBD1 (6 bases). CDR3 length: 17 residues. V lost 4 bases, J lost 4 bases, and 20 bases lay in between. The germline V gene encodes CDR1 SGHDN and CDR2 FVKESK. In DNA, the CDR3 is TGTGCCAGCAGCCTCTACGCTACAGGGAGTTTGTACAATGAGCAGTTCTTC. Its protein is CASSLYATGSLYNEQFF.

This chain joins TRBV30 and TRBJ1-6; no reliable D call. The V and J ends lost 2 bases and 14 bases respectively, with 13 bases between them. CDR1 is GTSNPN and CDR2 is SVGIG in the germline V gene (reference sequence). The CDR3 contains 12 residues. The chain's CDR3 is CAWSTQVQALHF. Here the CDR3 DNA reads TGTGCCTGGAGTACTCAGGTTCAAGCCCTCCACTTT.

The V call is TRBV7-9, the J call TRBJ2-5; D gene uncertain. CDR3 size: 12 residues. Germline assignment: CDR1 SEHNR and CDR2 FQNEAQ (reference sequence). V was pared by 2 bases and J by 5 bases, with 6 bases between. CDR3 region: CASSLQRETQYF. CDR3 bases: TGTGCCAGCAGCTTACAACGGGAGACCCAGTACTTC.

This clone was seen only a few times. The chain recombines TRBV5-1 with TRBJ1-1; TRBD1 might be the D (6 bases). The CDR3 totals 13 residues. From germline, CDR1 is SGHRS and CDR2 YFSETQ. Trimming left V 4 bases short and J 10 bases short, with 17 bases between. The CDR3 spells CASSPGGSGRAFF. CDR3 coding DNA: TGCGCCAGCAGCCCGGGGGGCAGCGGGAGAGCTTTCTTT.

The CDR3 bases are TGCGCCAGCAGCCAATATTCTGGCCCGATCTCCTACGAGCAGTACTTC. Translated: CASSQYSGPISYEQYF. The chain has TRBV4-1 and TRBJ2-7; D is unclear. Trimming stripped 2 bases from V and 0 bases from J, with 14 bases between. This CDR3 contains 16 residues. Germline CDR1 is MGHRA and CDR2 is YSYEKL.

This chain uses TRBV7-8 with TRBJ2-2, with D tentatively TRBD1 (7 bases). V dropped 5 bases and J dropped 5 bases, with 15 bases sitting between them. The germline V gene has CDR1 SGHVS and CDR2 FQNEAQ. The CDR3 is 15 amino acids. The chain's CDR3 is CASSPRDRWTGELFF. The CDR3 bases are TGTGCCAGCAGCCCGCGGGACAGATGGACCGGGGAGCTGTTTTTT.

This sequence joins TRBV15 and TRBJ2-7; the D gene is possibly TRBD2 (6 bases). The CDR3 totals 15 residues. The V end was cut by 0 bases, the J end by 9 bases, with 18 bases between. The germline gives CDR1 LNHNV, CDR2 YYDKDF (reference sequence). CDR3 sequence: CATSREEGTAARQYF. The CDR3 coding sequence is TGTGCCACCAGCAGAGAGGAGGGGACCGCGGCTCGGCAGTACTTC.

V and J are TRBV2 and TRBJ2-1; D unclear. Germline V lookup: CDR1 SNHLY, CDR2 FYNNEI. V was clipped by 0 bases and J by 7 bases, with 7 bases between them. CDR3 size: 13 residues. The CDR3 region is CASSEAPGNEQFF. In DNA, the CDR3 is TGTGCCAGCAGTGAAGCGCCCGGGAATGAGCAGTTCTTC.